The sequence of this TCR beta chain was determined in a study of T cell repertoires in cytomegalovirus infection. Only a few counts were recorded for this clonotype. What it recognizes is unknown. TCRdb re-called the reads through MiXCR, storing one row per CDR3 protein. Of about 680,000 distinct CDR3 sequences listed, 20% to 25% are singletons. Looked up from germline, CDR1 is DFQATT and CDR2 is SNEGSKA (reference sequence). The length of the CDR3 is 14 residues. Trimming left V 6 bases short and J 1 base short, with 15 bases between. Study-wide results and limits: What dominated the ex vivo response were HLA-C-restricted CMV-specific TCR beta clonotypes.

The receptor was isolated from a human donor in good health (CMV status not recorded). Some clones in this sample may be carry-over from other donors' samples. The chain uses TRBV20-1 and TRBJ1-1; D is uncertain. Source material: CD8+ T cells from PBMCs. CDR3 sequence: CSAESSDPNTEAFF. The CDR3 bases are TGCAGTGCCGAAAGTTCTGACCCGAACACTGAAGCTTTCTTT.